This T cell receptor beta chain is from a study of blood T cells in healthy people across ages (dated by TCRdb to between 2014 and 2017). With respect to the entire study: In model experiments, roughly one uniquely barcoded TCR beta cDNA molecule per two T cells was captured by template switching. To track age-related changes in TCR beta repertoire diversity, the study relied on deep sequencing normalized with unique cDNA molecular identifiers. The donors were split into four age groups: young (average around 16 years), middle-aged (39), aged (62) and long-lived (roughly 88). Donors of different ages were randomly distributed across sequencing lanes to avoid experimental bias. For two donors (one aged 18 to 30 and one aged 80 or older), the study analyzed two additional independent replicas of 1 million unique cDNA reads from the same blood draw.

The paper's findings and limits, for the study overall: Because profiling used bulk unsorted PBMCs, naive and antigen-experienced compartments could not be compared conclusively. Estimates of total diversity based on one million sequenced T cells were considered lower bounds and underestimates. Donor CMV infection status was unknown, potentially confounding age-related changes in expanded clonotypes. There was a strong correlation between observed TCR beta diversity and the percentage of naive T cells measured by flow cytometry. Compared with the aged group, the long-lived group had more naive CD4+ T cells, fewer expanded clones and increased TCR diversity, suggesting age selection. Observed TCR beta diversity per million T cells fell roughly linearly with age, and a significant reduction was already apparent by age around 39.

The library was generated by 5' RACE. Sequenced using an Illumina HiSeq 2500. A second PCR of about 7 to 12 cycles was performed with a sample-barcoded 5' primer and a J-beta primer mix. A template-switch 5' adaptor carrying 12 random nucleotides introduced a unique molecular identifier onto each TCR beta cDNA molecule. At least 3 million CDR3-containing paired-end reads were obtained from each sample. All of the RNA was converted into first-strand cDNA using the Mint cDNA synthesis kit, with a TRBC-specific oligonucleotide serving as the primer. All cDNA was treated with uracil-DNA glycosylase and then went through a first 18-cycle PCR with the universal primers M1SS and BC2_uni_R. The study's processing was this. For normalization, 1 million high-quality reads were randomly selected from each sample, with every read carrying a distinct molecular identifier. Reads with shared molecular identifiers were discarded instead of being binned into consensus sequences. CDR3 identification, clonotype clustering and error correction used MiTCR with a Q25 quality threshold and the strictest error-elimination algorithm. Lower-bound total TCR beta diversity was estimated with a nonparametric unseen species model using Euler transformation. TCRdb reprocessed the public reads (quality trimming at Q25 with fastp, clone calling with MiXCR) and kept in-frame beta chains. Rows with a matching CDR3 protein are joined into one entry that keeps the most common DNA and genes. TCRdb, rather than the study authors, made the V and J calls. For this sample the table gives approximately 690,000 distinct CDR3 sequences, of which 58% were detected only once. The ten largest clones represent 30% to 40% of the sample.

The germline V gene supplies CDR1 KGHDR and CDR2 SFDVKD. Counted from cysteine to phenylalanine, this CDR3 has 14 amino acids. Just CDR3 DNA is preserved here, 42 bases in frame from base 1. Systemically healthy Caucasian individuals from Russia, approximately 39 in total and aged about 6 to 95 years, were included as donors. Each donor gave 9 to 10 milliliters of peripheral blood, collected into EDTA-treated Vacutainer tubes. Ficoll-Paque density-gradient centrifugation was used to isolate PBMCs, with at least 6.5 million per sample. Trizol reagent was used to extract total RNA from the PBMCs, yielding at least 6 micrograms per sample. Naive CD45RAhigh/CD27high T cell percentages were measured by flow cytometry on a PBMC aliquot from every donor. With respect to this clonotype: There is no known antigen for this receptor. No base-level quality is on record; no much larger clone is a single base apart.

The receptor chain draws on TRBV24-1 and TRBJ2-5, with TRBD1 matching 9 junction bases. The J call is uncertain, as TRBJ2-7 better fits the DNA end. Material for sequencing was blood. The sequence came from a man in his sixties in good health. The DNA sequence follows: TGTGCCACCAGTGATACGGGACAGGGATACGAGCAGTACTTC. It encodes CATSDTGQGYEQYF.